This is a list of T cell receptor beta chains from one sample in a study of CD8+CD57+ T cells in acquired aplastic anemia. MiXCR, applied by TCRdb to the reads, yields one record per CDR3 protein. The sample holds about 120,000 distinct CDR3 sequences, approximately 36% seen once. Sequencing was done on a sample of sorted CD4+, CD8+, or CD8+CD57+ T cells (not recorded which) from PBMCs. These receptors all come from a human donor with aplastic anemia. The CDR3 runs from the conserved cysteine through the conserved F or W. The order of the fields is D gene, J gene, clone size, V gene, CDR3 DNA, CDR3 protein. D genes are given only for firm matches. Some rows mark clone size as missing; the rest say once, few, many or name a class of expanded clone.

TRBD2 TRBJ2-7 - TRBV19 TGTGCCAGTAGTATGTTGGGTACTAGCGGGAGGGTAACCTACGAGCAGTACTTC CASSMLGTSGRVTYEQYF
- TRBJ2-3 - TRBV2 TGTGCCAGCACTACCTTGTCATTGAGCACAGATACGCAGTATTTT CASTTLSLSTDTQYF
- TRBJ2-3 many TRBV5-1 TGCGCCAGCAGCTCACAAGATACGCAGTATTTT CASSSQDTQYF
- TRBJ1-4 many TRBV4-1 TGCGCCAGCAGCCAAGCACAGGGACCTAATGAAAAACTGTTTTTT CASSQAQGPNEKLFF
- TRBJ1-1 many TRBV3-1 TGTGCCAGCAGCCAGGGGACTCATACTGAAGCTTTCTTT CASSQGTHTEAFF
- TRBJ2-2 many TRBV11-3 TGTGCCAGCAGCCCCGACGCGCGGGTGTCTGGGGAGCTGTTTTTT CASSPDARVSGELFF
TRBD1 TRBJ1-6 - TRBV7-9 TGTGCCCGCCCGACGTGGCAGGGGGATTCACCCCTCCACTTT CARPTWQGDSPLHF
- TRBJ2-1 many TRBV7-2 TGTGCCAGCAGCTTCAGGGATACTGAGCAGTTCTTC CASSFRDTEQFF
- TRBJ2-7 - TRBV10-3 TGTGCCATCAGTGAGGCAGCCTACGAGCAGTACTTC CAISEAAYEQYF
- TRBJ1-2 - TRBV28 TGTGCCAGCAGATATACACGGGATGGCTACACCTTC CASRYTRDGYTF
TRBD1 TRBJ2-1 many TRBV5-1 TGCGCCAGCAGCTTGACGACAGGGACCAACAATGAGCAGTTCTTC CASSLTTGTNNEQFF
- TRBJ2-1 many TRBV6-1 TGTGCCAGCATGAGGGAGCGGGTCTCCTACAATGAGCAGTTCTTC CASMRERVSYNEQFF